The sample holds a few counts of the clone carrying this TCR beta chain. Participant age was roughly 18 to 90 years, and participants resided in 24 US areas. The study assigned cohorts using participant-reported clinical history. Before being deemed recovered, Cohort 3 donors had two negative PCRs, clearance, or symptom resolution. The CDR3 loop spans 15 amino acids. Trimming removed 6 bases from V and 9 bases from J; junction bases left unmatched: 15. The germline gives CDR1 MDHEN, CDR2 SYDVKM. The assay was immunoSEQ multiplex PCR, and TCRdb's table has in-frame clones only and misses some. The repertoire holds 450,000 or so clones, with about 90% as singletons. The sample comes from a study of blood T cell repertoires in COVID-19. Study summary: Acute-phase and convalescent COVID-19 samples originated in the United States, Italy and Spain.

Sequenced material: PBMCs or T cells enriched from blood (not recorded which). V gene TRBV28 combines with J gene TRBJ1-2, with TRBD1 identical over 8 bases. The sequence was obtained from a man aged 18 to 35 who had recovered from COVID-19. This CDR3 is CASRVDRVPGFRYTF. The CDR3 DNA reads TGTGCCAGCAGGGTGGACAGGGTCCCTGGGTTTCGCTACACCTTC.